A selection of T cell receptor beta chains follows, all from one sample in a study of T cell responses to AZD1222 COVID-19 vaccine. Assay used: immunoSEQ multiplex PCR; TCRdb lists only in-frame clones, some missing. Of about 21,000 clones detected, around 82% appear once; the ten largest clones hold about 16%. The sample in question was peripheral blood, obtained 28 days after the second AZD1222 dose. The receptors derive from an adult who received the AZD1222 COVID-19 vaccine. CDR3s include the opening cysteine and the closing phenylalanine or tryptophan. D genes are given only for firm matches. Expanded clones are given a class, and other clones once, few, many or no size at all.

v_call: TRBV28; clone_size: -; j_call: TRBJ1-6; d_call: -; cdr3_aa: CASSRLSGDNSPLHF; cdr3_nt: TGTGCCAGCAGTCGATTATCTGGGGACAATTCACCCCTCCACTTT
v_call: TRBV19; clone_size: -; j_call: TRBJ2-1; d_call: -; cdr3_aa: CASGSEQFF; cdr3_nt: TGTGCCAGTGGTAGTGAGCAGTTCTTC
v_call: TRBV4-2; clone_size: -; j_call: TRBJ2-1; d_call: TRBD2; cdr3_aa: CASSQTPTSGQQWGQFF; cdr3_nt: TGTGCCAGCAGCCAGACCCCAACTAGCGGCCAGCAGTGGGGGCAGTTCTTC
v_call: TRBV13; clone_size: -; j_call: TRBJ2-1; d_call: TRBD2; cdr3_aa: CASSRLAESSYNEQFF; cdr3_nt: TGTGCCAGCAGCCGACTAGCGGAGAGCTCCTACAATGAGCAGTTCTTC
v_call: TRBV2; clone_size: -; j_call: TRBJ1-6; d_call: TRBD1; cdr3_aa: CASRASPGTVYSPLHF; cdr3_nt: TGTGCCAGCAGAGCCTCCCCCGGGACAGTATATTCACCCCTCCACTTT
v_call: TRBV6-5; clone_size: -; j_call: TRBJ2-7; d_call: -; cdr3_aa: CASSYVLNSYEQYF; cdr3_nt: TGTGCCAGCAGTTACGTACTGAACTCCTACGAGCAGTACTTC
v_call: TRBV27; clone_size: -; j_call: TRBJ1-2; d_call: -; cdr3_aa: CASTPNRRNGYTF; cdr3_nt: TGTGCCAGCACGCCGAACAGGAGGAATGGCTACACCTTC
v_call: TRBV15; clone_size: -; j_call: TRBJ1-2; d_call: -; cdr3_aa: CATSRSSGSPNYGYTF; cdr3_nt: TGTGCCACCAGCAGGAGTTCCGGGAGCCCGAACTATGGCTACACCTTC
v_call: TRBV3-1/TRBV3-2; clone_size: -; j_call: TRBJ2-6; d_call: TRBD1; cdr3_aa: CASSHSSTGVGANVLTF; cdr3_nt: TGTGCCAGCAGCCACAGTTCGACAGGGGTTGGGGCCAACGTCCTGACTTTC
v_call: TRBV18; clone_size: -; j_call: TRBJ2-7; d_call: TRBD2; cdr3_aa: CASYPGGSGVGEQYF; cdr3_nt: TGTGCCAGCTACCCGGGGGGTAGCGGAGTTGGAGAGCAGTACTTC
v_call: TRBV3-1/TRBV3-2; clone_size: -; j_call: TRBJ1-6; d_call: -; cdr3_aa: CASSQLQGIGSYNSPLHF; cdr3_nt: TGTGCCAGCAGCCAACTACAGGGCATTGGCTCCTATAATTCACCCCTCCACTTT
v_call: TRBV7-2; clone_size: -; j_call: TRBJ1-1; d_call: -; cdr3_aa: CASSLGTEAFF; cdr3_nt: TGTGCCAGCAGCTTAGGCACTGAAGCTTTCTTT
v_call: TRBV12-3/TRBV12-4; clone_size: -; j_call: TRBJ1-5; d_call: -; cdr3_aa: CASQGNRNQPQHF; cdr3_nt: TGTGCCAGCCAGGGGAATCGAAATCAGCCCCAGCATTTT
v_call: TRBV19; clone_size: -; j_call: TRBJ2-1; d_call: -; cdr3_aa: CASRTGTGSSYNEQFF; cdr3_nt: TGTGCCAGTAGAACCGGGACGGGAAGCTCCTACAATGAGCAGTTCTTC
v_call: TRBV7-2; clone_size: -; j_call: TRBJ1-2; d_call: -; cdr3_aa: CASSPGRGNYGYTF; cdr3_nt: TGTGCCAGCAGCCCGGGGAGGGGTAACTATGGCTACACCTTC
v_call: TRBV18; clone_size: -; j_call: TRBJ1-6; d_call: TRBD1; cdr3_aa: CASSPSQGNSPLHF; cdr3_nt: TGTGCCAGCTCACCATCACAGGGGAATTCACCCCTCCACTTT
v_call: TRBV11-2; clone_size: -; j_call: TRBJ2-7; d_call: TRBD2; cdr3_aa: CASSLVGRGAYEQYF; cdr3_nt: TGTGCCAGCAGCTTAGTGGGGCGGGGGGCTTACGAGCAGTACTTC
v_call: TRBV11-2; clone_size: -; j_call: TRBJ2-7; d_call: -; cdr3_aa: CASSSLRAAEQYF; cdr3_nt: TGTGCCAGCAGCTCCCTAAGGGCAGCCGAGCAGTACTTC
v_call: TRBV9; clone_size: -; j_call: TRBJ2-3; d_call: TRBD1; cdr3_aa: CASSAGQGPDTQYF; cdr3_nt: TGTGCCAGCAGCGCGGGACAGGGGCCAGATACGCAGTATTTT
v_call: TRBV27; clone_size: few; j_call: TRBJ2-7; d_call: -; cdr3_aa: CASTLSVRGIYEQYF; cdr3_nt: TGTGCCAGCACCCTCTCTGTCCGGGGTATCTACGAGCAGTACTTC
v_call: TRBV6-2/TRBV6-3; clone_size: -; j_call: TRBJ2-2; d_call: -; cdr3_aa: CASSYFSPNTGELFF; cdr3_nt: TGTGCCAGCAGTTACTTCAGCCCGAACACCGGGGAGCTGTTTTTT
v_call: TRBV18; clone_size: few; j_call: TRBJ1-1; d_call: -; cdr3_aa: CASSPGIGGTEAFF; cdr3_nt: TGTGCCAGCTCACCAGGCATCGGAGGCACTGAAGCTTTCTTT
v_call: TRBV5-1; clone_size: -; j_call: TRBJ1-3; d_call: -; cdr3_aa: CASSTGLPSGNTIYF; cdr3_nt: TGCGCCAGCAGCACGGGTCTACCGAGTGGAAACACCATATATTTT
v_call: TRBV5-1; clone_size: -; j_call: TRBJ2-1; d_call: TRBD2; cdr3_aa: CASSTGLAGGNEQFF; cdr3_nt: TGCGCCAGCAGCACAGGACTAGCGGGGGGGAATGAGCAGTTCTTC
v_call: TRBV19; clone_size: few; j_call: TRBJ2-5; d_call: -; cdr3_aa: CASSRLYQETQYF; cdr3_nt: TGTGCCAGTAGTAGACTATACCAAGAGACCCAGTACTTC
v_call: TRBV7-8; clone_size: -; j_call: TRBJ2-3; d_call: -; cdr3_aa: CASSLSAGSDTQYF; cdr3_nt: TGTGCCAGCAGCCTAAGTGCGGGGTCGGATACGCAGTATTTT
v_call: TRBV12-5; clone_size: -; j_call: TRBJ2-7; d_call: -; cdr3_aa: CASGSDSSYEQYF; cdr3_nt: TGTGCTAGTGGCTCCGACAGCTCCTACGAGCAGTACTTC
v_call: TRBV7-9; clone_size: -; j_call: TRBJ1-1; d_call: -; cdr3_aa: CASSLAAGSSTEAFF; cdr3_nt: TGTGCCAGCAGCTTAGCTGCGGGGTCGAGCACTGAAGCTTTCTTT
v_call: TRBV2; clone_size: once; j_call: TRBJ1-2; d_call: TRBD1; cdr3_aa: CASSASQGTAQGYTF; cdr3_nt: TGTGCCAGCAGTGCTTCGCAGGGGACAGCCCAAGGCTACACCTTC
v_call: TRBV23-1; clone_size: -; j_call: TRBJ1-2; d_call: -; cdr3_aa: CASSQSILEGPNYGYTF; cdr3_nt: TGCGCCAGCAGTCAATCGATTTTGGAGGGGCCGAACTATGGCTACACCTTC
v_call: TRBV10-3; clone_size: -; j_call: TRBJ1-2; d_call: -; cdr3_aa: CAISLQGANYGYTF; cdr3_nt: TGTGCCATCAGTCTACAGGGAGCTAACTATGGCTACACCTTC
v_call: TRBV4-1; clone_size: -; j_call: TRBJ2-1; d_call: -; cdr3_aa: CASSQASYNEQFF; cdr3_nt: TGCGCCAGCAGCCAAGCCAGCTACAATGAGCAGTTCTTC
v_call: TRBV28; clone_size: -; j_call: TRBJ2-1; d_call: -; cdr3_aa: CASYTGGSGEQFF; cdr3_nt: TGTGCCAGTTACACTGGGGGGAGCGGAGAGCAGTTCTTC
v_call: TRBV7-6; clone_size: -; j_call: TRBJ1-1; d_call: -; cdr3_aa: CASSFRPATGFTEAFF; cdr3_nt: TGTGCCAGCAGCTTTAGGCCAGCGACAGGTTTCACTGAAGCTTTCTTT
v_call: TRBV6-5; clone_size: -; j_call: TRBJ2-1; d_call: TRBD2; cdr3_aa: CASSYSSGAQEQFF; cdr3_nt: TGTGCCAGCAGTTACAGTAGCGGGGCCCAGGAGCAGTTCTTC
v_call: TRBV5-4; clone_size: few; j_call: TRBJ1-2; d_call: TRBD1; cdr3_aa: CASSLAGREGQGAYGYTF; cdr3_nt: TGTGCCAGCAGCTTGGCAGGAAGGGAGGGACAGGGGGCCTATGGCTACACCTTC
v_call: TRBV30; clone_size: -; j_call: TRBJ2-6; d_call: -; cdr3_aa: CAWSRPRSSGANVLTF; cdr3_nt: TGTGCCTGGAGTAGACCCAGGAGCTCTGGGGCCAACGTCCTGACTTTC
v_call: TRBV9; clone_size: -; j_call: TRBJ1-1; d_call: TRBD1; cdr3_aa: CASSSPGTANTEAFF; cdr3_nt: TGTGCCAGCAGCTCACCCGGGACAGCGAACACTGAAGCTTTCTTT
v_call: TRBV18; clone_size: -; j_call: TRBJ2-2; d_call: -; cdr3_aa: CASSPPGPPHTGELFF; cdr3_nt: TGTGCCAGCTCACCACCTGGCCCACCACACACCGGGGAGCTGTTTTTT
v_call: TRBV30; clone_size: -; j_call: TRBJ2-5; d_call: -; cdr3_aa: CAWSIADLRETQYF; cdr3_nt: TGTGCCTGGAGCATAGCGGACTTGAGAGAGACCCAGTACTTC
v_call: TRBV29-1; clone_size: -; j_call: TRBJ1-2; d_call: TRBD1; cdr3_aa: CSVTDRGNNYGYTF; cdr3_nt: TGCAGCGTTACCGACAGGGGAAATAACTATGGCTACACCTTC
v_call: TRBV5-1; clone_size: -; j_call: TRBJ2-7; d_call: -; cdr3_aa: CASSKADSSYEQYF; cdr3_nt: TGCGCCAGCAGCAAAGCGGACAGTTCCTACGAGCAGTACTTC
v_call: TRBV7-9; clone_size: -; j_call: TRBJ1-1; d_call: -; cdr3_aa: CASSSSIGGSNTEAFF; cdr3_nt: TGTGCCAGCAGCTCCTCAATCGGGGGGTCCAACACTGAAGCTTTCTTT
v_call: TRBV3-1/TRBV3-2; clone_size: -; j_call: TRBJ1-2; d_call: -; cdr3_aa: CASSQVGANYGYTF; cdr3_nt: TGTGCCAGCAGCCAAGTGGGAGCTAACTATGGCTACACCTTC
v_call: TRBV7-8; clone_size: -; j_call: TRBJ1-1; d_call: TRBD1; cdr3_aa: CASSLDLQGGNTEAFF; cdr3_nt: TGTGCCAGCAGCTTAGACTTACAGGGGGGGAACACTGAAGCTTTCTTT
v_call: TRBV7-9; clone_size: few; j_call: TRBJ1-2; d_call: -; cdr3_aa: CASSLESGIPYGYTF; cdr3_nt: TGTGCCAGCAGCTTAGAGTCAGGCATCCCCTATGGCTACACCTTC
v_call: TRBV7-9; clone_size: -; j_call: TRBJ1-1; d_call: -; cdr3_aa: CASSRPGSANTEAFF; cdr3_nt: TGTGCCAGCAGCCGCCCTGGGTCGGCGAACACTGAAGCTTTCTTT
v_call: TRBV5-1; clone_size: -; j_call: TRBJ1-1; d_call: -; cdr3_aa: CASSLRGGTEAFF; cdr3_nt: TGCGCCAGCAGCTTGAGGGGAGGGACTGAAGCTTTCTTT
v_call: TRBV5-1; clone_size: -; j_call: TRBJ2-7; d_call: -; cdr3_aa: CASSLMYEQYF; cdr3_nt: TGCGCCAGCAGCTTGATGTACGAGCAGTACTTC
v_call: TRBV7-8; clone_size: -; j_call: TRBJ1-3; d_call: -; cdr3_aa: CASSYDRDSGNTIYF; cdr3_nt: TGTGCCAGCAGCTACGACAGAGACTCTGGAAACACCATATATTTT
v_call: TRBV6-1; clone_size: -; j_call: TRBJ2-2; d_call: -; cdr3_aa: CASSGPGPRNTGELFF; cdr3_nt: TGTGCCAGCAGTGGCCCGGGACCGAGAAACACCGGGGAGCTGTTTTTT
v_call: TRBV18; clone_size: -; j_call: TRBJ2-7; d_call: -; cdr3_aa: CASSPLSGRYEQYF; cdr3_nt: TGTGCCAGCTCACCATTATCAGGGCGATACGAGCAGTACTTC
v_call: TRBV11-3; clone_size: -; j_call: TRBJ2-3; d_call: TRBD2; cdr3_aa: CASSPVAGGPGHTQYF; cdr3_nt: TGTGCCAGCAGCCCCGTAGCGGGAGGGCCGGGTCATACGCAGTATTTT
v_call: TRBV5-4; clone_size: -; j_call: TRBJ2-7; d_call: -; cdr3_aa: CASSGDSGNSYEQYF; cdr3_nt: TGTGCCAGCAGCGGTGATAGCGGAAACTCCTACGAGCAGTACTTC
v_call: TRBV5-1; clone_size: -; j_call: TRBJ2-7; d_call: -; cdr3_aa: CASSLSGPYEQYF; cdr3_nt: TGCGCCAGCAGCTTGAGTGGTCCCTACGAGCAGTACTTC
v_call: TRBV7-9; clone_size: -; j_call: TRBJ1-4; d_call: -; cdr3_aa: CASSQTGGKLFF; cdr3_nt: TGTGCCAGCAGCCAAACGGGGGGAAAACTGTTTTTT
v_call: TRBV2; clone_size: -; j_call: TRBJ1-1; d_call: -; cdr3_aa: CASRVNVGAEAFF; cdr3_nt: TGTGCCAGCAGAGTAAACGTAGGCGCTGAAGCTTTCTTT
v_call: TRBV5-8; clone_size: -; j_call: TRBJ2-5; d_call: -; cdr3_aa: CASSSWTEETQYF; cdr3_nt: TGTGCCAGCAGCTCCTGGACAGAAGAGACCCAGTACTTC
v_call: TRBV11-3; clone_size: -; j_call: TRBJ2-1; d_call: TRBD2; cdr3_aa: CASSFVGTSGISSYNEQFF; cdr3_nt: TGTGCCAGCAGCTTTGTCGGGACTAGCGGGATCAGCTCCTACAATGAGCAGTTCTTC
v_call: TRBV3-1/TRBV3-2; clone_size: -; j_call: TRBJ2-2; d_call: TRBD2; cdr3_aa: CASSQLAGAELFF; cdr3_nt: TGTGCCAGCAGCCAACTAGCGGGAGCGGAGCTGTTTTTT